The present entry profiles one T cell receptor (beta chain) with its context. The data are from a study of blood T cell repertoires in COVID-19. Study-level background: Acute and convalescent COVID-19 samples came from the United States, Italy and Spain. PBMCs, B-cell-depleted T cells, or T cells were the source of the cDNA or gDNA that made up the material.

In the original workflow: Reference gene primer amplification gave nucleated cell count estimates. Clones were read by immunoSEQ multiplex PCR, and TCRdb kept only the in-frame ones, dropping some. The DNA gave D and trimming, while V, J and clone size come from that table. The data contain about 210,000 clones, around 92% of them singletons. The sequencing sample was made of peripheral blood. The receptor's source is a man aged 25-40 years with acute or convalescent COVID-19.

CDR3 region: CASSLVGGNTEAFF. DNA for the CDR3: TGTGCCAGCAGCCTGGTAGGGGGGAACACTGAAGCTTTCTTT. The chain is built from TRBV7-9 and TRBJ1-1, with D possibly TRBD1 on 6 matching bases. The CDR3 sequence is 14 residues long. Trimming left V 5 bases short and J 1 base short, with 11 bases between. Germline V gene data show CDR1 as SEHNR and CDR2 as FQNEAQ (reference sequence).